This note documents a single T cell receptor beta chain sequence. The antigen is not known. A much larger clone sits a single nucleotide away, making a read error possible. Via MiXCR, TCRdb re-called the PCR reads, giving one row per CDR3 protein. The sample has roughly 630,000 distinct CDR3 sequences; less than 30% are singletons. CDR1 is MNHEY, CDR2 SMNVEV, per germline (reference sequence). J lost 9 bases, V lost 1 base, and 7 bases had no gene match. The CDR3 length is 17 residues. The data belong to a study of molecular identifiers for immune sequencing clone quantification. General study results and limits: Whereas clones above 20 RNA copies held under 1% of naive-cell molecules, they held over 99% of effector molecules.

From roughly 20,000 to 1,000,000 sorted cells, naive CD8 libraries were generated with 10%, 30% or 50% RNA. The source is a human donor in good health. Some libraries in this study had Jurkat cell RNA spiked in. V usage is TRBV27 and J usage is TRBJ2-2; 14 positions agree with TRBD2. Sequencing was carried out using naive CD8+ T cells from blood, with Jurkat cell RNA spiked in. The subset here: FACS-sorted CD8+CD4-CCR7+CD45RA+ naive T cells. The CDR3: CASSLYGLAGGTWELFF. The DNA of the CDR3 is TGTGCCAGCAGTTTATATGGACTAGCGGGAGGTACCTGGGAGCTGTTTTTT.